Below, 13 T cell receptor beta chains from the same sample are listed, as sequenced in a study of early T cells in non-severe SARS-CoV-2 infection (dated by TCRdb to the early 2020s). The library was obtained by 5' RACE. TCRdb records NextSeq 500 as the sequencer. TCRdb cleaned the public reads at Q25 with fastp, built clones with MiXCR and kept in-frame beta chains. Rows merge per CDR3 protein into single entries with the most common DNA and genes. The sample includes about 84,000 distinct CDR3 sequences, with 9.5% to 13% observed a single time. Together, the top ten hold approximately 2.4% of the sample. Material for sequencing was whole blood. These receptors came from an adult who was a healthcare worker with PCR-confirmed SARS-CoV-2 infection or an uninfected control (not recorded which).

This clonotype has ten or more counts. V usage is TRBV20-1 and J usage is TRBJ2-5, with 8 bases aligning to TRBD2. J lost 5 bases, V lost 0 bases, and 11 bases had no gene match. The CDR3 extends over 16 amino acids. Per the germline V gene, CDR1 is DFQATT and CDR2 is SNEGSKA (reference sequence). CDR3 residues: CSARDRSLAGRETQYF. DNA of the CDR3: TGCAGTGCTAGAGATCGTTCGTTAGCGGGGCGGGAGACCCAGTACTTC.

With regard to this clonotype: Given a much more abundant clone one base away, this may be a read error. The genes are TRBV7-3 and TRBJ2-7; 7 bases are a match to TRBD2. Germline V CDR1 and CDR2: SGHTA, FQGTGA. The CDR3 has 16 amino acids. As DNA, the CDR3 is TGTGTCAGCAGCCCCCGTGGTGTGCGGGAGCCCTACGAGCAGTACTTC. Its translation: CVSSPRGVREPYEQYF.

This clonotype occurred many times. The chain has TRBV10-3 and TRBJ2-7; 9 bases are shared with TRBD1. J lost 4 bases, V lost 7 bases, and 8 bases had no gene match. The germline CDR1 and CDR2 sequences are ENHRY and SYGVKD. The CDR3 length is 14 residues. CDR3 residues: CAINPGQGFYEQYF. CDR3 DNA: TGTGCCATCAATCCGGGACAGGGCTTTTACGAGCAGTACTTC.

The CDR3 region is CASSVTRDYNEQFF. In DNA, the CDR3 is TGTGCCAGCAGTGTGACTAGGGACTACAATGAGCAGTTCTTC. The rearrangement links TRBV2 to TRBJ2-1; D might be TRBD2 (6 bases). The CDR3 totals 14 residues. V was shortened by 4 bases and J by 3 bases, with 10 bases between the two germline ends. Germline V gene lookup returns CDR1 SNHLY and CDR2 FYNNEI.

This clonotype was seen repeatedly, ten times or more. The chain carries TRBV30 and TRBJ2-7; no clear D. V lost 2 bases and J lost 9, with 20 bases in between. The length of the CDR3 is 14 residues. Germline V gene data show CDR1 as GTSNPN and CDR2 as SVGIG (reference sequence). CDR3 sequence reads: CAWSRPDGGWWQYF. Written as DNA, the CDR3 is TGTGCCTGGAGTAGACCGGACGGTGGTTGGTGGCAGTACTTC. Complete variable domain (other parts from reference TRBV30 and TRBJ2-7): SQTIHQWPATLVQPVGSPLSLECTVEGTSNPNLYWYRQAAGRGLQLLFYSVGIGQISSEVPQNLSASRPQDRQFILSSKKLLLSDSGFYLCAWSRPDGGWWQYFGPGTRLTVT.

This clonotype was counted between two and nine times. The V gene is TRBV12-3 or TRBV12-4, the J gene TRBJ2-5, with 7 bases lining up with TRBD2. The CDR3 totals 12 residues. Trimming at V came to 6 bases and at J to 4 bases, leaving 2 bases not matched to a gene. DNA of the CDR3: TGTGCCAGCAGGATAGCGGGAGAGACCCAGTACTTC. Amino acids: CASRIAGETQYF.

The sample holds a few counts of this clonotype. This rearrangement joins TRBV5-1 to TRBJ2-1, with TRBD2 matching 14 bases. The V and J ends lost 1 base and 7 bases, in that order; junction bases with no gene match: 4. The V gene's germline CDR1 is SGHRS and CDR2 YFSETQ. This CDR3 comprises 16 residues. CDR3: CASSLLTSGGANEQFF. The CDR3, as DNA: TGCGCCAGCAGCTTGTTGACTAGCGGGGGGGCAAATGAGCAGTTCTTC.

This clonotype was recorded many times. The rearrangement links TRBV19 to TRBJ1-6; no definite D call. Germline CDR1 LNHDA, CDR2 SQIVND (reference sequence). The CDR3 loop spans 15 amino acids. V lost 4 bases and J lost 5, with 12 bases in between. The CDR3, as DNA: TGTGCCAGTAGTAGCTATATCCACGATAATTCACCCCTCCACTTT. Encoded protein: CASSSYIHDNSPLHF.

In this sample, this clonotype turned up many times. J is TRBJ1-4 and V is TRBV28; 9 nucleotides align to TRBD1. Germline CDR1 MDHEN, CDR2 SYDVKM. V was pared by 8 bases and J by 6 bases, with 4 bases of the junction left unmatched. The CDR3 is made up of 13 amino acids. This CDR3 is CASRWDRDEKLFF. DNA of the CDR3: TGTGCCAGCCGTTGGGACAGGGATGAAAAACTGTTTTTT.

V and J are TRBV30 and TRBJ2-7; D is undetermined. Germline V gives CDR1 GTSNPN, CDR2 SVGIG (reference sequence). V was pared by 7 bases and J by 1 base, with 14 bases between. This CDR3 has 13 amino acids. In DNA, the CDR3 is TGTGCCTACCTCGGAAGGGCGTCCTACGAGCAGTACTTC. The encoded protein is CAYLGRASYEQYF.

The chain has TRBV7-2 and TRBJ2-1, with TRBD2 identical over 11 bases. This CDR3 has 15 residues. Germline V lookup: CDR1 SGHTA, CDR2 FQGNSA. The junction had 5 bases not matched to a gene; V was cut back by 2 bases and J by 8 bases. Written as DNA, the CDR3 is TGTGCCAGCAGCTTAAGACTAGCGGGAAATTATGAGCAGTTCTTC. It yields the protein CASSLRLAGNYEQFF. The full variable domain, in which reference TRBV7-2 and TRBJ2-1 provide the parts outside the CDR3, is GAGVSQSPSNKVTEKGKDVELRCDPISGHTALYWYRQSLGQGLEFLIYFQGNSAPDKSGLPSDRFSAERTGGSVSTLTIQRTQQEDSAVYLCASSLRLAGNYEQFFGPGTRLTVL.

This clonotype was observed at least ten times. The rearrangement joins TRBV3-1 to TRBJ2-1; the D is unclear. Trimming removed 4 bases from V and 2 bases from J, with 12 bases in between. The CDR3 spans 15 residues. Germline V gene lookup returns CDR1 LGHDT and CDR2 YNNKEL (reference sequence). The CDR3 region has the DNA TGTGCCAGCAGCCCGGCGGTCGGAACCTACAATGAGCAGTTCTTC. It encodes CASSPAVGTYNEQFF.

Ten or more counts support this clonotype. The gene calls are TRBV6-5 and TRBJ1-1; D is perhaps TRBD1 (5 bases). Trimming took 0 bases from V and 0 from J, leaving 5 bases between them. Germline-derived CDR1 and CDR2 are MNHEY and SVGAGI. The CDR3 is made up of 14 amino acids. CDR3 nucleotide sequence: TGTGCCAGCAGTTACTCGGGACTGAACACTGAAGCTTTCTTT. As protein: CASSYSGLNTEAFF.